This T cell receptor (beta chain) came from a study of neurological immune-mediated disorders. This clonotype was seen many times. Using its own MiXCR run on the 5' RACE reads, TCRdb lists one record per CDR3 protein. The data show about 59,000 distinct CDR3 sequences, approximately 12% seen once. V lost 0 bases to trimming and J lost 3 bases; unmatched junction nucleotides: 5. The germline gives CDR1 SGHRS, CDR2 YFSETQ. The CDR3 is 16 residues long. Sequences were obtained from PBMCs. The chain is built from TRBV5-1 and TRBJ2-1; TRBD1 matches 8 bases. The source is a woman aged 55-75 years with HTLV-1-associated myelopathy (HAM/TSP). CDR3 bases: TGCGCCAGCAGCTTGGAAGCGACAGGGGTCTACAATGAGCAGTTCTTC. It translates to CASSLEATGVYNEQFF.